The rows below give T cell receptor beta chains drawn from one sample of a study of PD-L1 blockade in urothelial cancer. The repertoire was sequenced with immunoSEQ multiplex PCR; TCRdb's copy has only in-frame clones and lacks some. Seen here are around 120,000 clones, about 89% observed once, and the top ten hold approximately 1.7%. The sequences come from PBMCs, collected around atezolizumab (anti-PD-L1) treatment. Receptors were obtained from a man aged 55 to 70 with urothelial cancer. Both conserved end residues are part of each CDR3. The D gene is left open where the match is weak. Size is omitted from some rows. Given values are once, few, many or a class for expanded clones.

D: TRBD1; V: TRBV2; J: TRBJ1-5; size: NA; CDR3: CASSDPGQGSNQPQHF; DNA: TGTGCCAGCAGTGACCCCGGACAGGGGAGCAATCAGCCCCAGCATTTT
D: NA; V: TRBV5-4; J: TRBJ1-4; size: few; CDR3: CASSLDLSELFF; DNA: TGTGCCAGCAGCTTGGATCTGTCGGAACTGTTTTTT
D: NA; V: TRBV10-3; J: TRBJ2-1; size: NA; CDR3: CAISEEGGYNEQFF; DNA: TGTGCCATCAGTGAAGAGGGTGGCTACAATGAGCAGTTCTTC
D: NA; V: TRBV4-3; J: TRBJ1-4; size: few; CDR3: CASSQGAGDNEKLFF; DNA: TGCGCCAGCAGCCAAGGGGCGGGGGATAATGAAAAACTGTTTTTT
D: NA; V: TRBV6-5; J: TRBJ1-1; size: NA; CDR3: CASRTDQNTEAFF; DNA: TGTGCCAGCAGGACAGACCAGAACACTGAAGCTTTCTTT
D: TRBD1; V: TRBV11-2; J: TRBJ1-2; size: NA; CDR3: CASSLGTGDYGYTF; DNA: TGTGCCAGCAGCTTAGGGACAGGGGACTATGGCTACACCTTC
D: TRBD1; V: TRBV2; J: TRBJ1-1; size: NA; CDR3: CASRGTANTEAFF; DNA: TGTGCCAGCAGGGGGACAGCGAACACTGAAGCTTTCTTT
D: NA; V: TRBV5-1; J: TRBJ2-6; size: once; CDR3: CASSLPSDGANVLTF; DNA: TGCGCCAGCAGCTTACCGAGCGATGGGGCCAACGTCCTGACTTTC
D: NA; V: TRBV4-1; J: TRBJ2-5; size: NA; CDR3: CASSQLGRGQETQYF; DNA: TGCGCCAGCAGCCAACTAGGAAGGGGACAAGAGACCCAGTACTTC
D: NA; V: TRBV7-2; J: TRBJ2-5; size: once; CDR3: CASSLWGDQETQYF; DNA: TGTGCCAGCAGCTTATGGGGGGACCAAGAGACCCAGTACTTC
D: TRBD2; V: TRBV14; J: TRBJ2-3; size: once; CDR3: CASRDSGGPGTQYF; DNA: TGTGCCAGCAGGGATAGCGGGGGGCCGGGGACGCAGTATTTT
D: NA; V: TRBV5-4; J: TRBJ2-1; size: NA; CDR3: CATFQRAVDEQFF; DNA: TGTGCCACCTTTCAGCGGGCCGTCGATGAGCAGTTCTTC
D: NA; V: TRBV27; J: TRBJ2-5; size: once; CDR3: CASSPGTLSSETQYF; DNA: TGTGCCAGCAGTCCCGGGACTTTAAGTTCTGAGACCCAGTACTTC
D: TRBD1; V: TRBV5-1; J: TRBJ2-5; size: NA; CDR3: CASPTRGTGKETQYF; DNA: TGCGCCAGCCCCACCAGGGGGACAGGGAAGGAGACCCAGTACTTC
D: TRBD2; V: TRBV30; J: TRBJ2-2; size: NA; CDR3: CAWRPLRLAPDTGELFF; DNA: TGTGCCTGGAGACCCTTAAGACTAGCCCCGGACACCGGGGAGCTGTTTTTT
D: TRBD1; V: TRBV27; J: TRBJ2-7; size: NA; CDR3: CASSSGQGYEQYF; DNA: TGTGCCAGCAGTTCGGGACAGGGATACGAGCAGTACTTC
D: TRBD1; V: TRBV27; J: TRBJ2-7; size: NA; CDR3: CASSLQGEYF; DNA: TGTGCCAGCAGTCTACAGGGGGAGTACTTC
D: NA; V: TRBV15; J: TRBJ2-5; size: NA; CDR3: CATSIRDGEVETQYF; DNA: TGTGCCACCAGCATCCGGGACGGGGAGGTCGAGACCCAGTACTTC
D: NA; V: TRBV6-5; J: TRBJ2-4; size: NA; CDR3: CASSLSLDKNIQYF; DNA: TGTGCCAGCAGCCTTAGTCTAGACAAAAACATTCAGTACTTC
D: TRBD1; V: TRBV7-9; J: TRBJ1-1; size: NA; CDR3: CASSLDRGVTEAFF; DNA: TGTGCCAGCAGCCTAGACAGGGGCGTAACTGAAGCTTTCTTT
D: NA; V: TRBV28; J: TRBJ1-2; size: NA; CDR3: CASSSLNLRYGYTF; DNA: TGTGCCAGCAGTTCCCTTAACCTCCGGTATGGCTACACCTTC
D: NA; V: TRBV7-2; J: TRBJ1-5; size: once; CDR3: CASSVDPGNQPQHF; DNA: TGTGCCAGCAGCGTTGACCCGGGGAATCAGCCCCAGCATTTT